The 27 T cell receptor beta chains in this list originate from one sample, sequenced in a study of T cells in Graves' hyperthyroidism and ophthalmopathy. The CDR3 regions of TCR beta were amplified from RNA transcripts. With the HTBI primer set, the TCR CDR3 went through a first round of RT-PCR. TCRdb re-analysed the multiplex PCR reads in MiXCR, keeping a single row per CDR3 protein. The repertoire consists of 700,000 to 850,000 distinct CDR3 sequences, with 30% to 40% occurring once and the leading ten covering around 30%. The sample was blood. The receptors come from a middle-aged woman with Graves' hyperthyroidism.

V is TRBV7-8 and J is TRBJ1-3; D unresolved. Trimming stripped 0 bases from V and 4 bases from J, with 16 bases between. The V gene's germline CDR1 is SGHVS and CDR2 FQNEAQ. The CDR3 loop spans 17 amino acids. CDR3 DNA: TGTGCCAGCAGCTTAGCGGCGTCGGGGTGGTCCGGAAACACCATATATTTT. Protein sequence: CASSLAASGWSGNTIYF.

This clonotype was counted only a few times. This chain joins TRBV11-2 and TRBJ2-7, with TRBD1 as a possible D gene (6 bases). The length of the CDR3 is 13 residues. The ends were cut back, 4 bases at V and 2 bases at J, with 9 bases in the middle. Germline CDR1 and CDR2: SGHAT and FQNNGV. The DNA for the CDR3 is TGTGCCAGCAGCTCAGGGGCCCCCTACGAGCAGTACTTC. This sequence encodes CASSSGAPYEQYF.

This chain connects TRBV6-1 to TRBJ2-5; 10 bases line up with TRBD1. The CDR3 has 15 amino acids. V dropped 8 bases and J dropped 2; count of bases not matched to a gene: 8. Germline loops: CDR1 MNHNS, CDR2 SASEGT. The DNA of the CDR3 is TGTGCCAGCCGACGGACAGGGGGATTTCAAGAGACCCAGTACTTC. It is translated as CASRRTGGFQETQYF.

The gene calls are TRBV14 and TRBJ2-2; TRBD1 is a possible D gene (5 bases). CDR3 size: 13 residues. Germline V gene sequence: CDR1 SGHDN, CDR2 FVKESK. The ends were cut back, 4 bases at V and 6 bases at J, with 9 bases in the middle. DNA for the CDR3: TGTGCCAGCAGCCGCTGGGGCGCCGGGGAGCTGTTTTTT. Its translation: CASSRWGAGELFF.

This clonotype showed up many times. V and J are TRBV15 and TRBJ1-5, with D possibly matching TRBD1 (5 bases). The V end lost 1 base, the J end lost 7 bases, and 11 bases lay between the germline ends. This CDR3 spans 14 amino acids. CDR1 and CDR2 from the germline V gene are LNHNV and YYDKDF (reference sequence). The CDR3 protein is CATSRGGRGQPQHF. CDR3 nucleotides: TGTGCCACCAGCAGAGGGGGGAGAGGACAGCCCCAGCATTTT. Together with reference TRBV15 and TRBJ1-5, the CDR3 gives the full variable domain: DAMVIQNPRYQVTQFGKPVTLSCSQTLNHNVMYWYQQKSSQAPKLLFHYYDKDFNNEADTPDNFQSRRPNTSFCFLDIRSPGLGDTAMYLCATSRGGRGQPQHFGDGTRLSIL.

This clonotype occurred many times. The chain carries TRBV7-9 and TRBJ2-7, with a tentative D call TRBD2 (5 bases). The CDR3 is 14 amino acids. In germline, CDR1 is SEHNR, CDR2 FQNEAQ (reference sequence). Deletions cut 3 bases from V and 2 bases from J, with 11 bases between. The CDR3 nucleotides read TGTGCCAGCAGCTTGACGGGAAATGCCTACGAGCAGTACTTC. Translating it yields CASSLTGNAYEQYF.

The chain combines TRBV7-8 with TRBJ2-7; TRBD1 agrees at 8 bases. Germline values: CDR1 SGHVS, CDR2 FQNEAQ. This CDR3 contains 14 residues. V dropped 3 bases and J dropped 7; count of bases not matched to a gene: 8. CDR3 protein: CASSLGQVIQEQYF. Here the CDR3 DNA reads TGTGCCAGCAGCTTGGGACAGGTGATACAAGAGCAGTACTTC.

In its sample, this clonotype was seen a few times. The chain is built from TRBV5-8 and TRBJ1-4; D possibly corresponds to TRBD1 (5 bases). Germline assignment: CDR1 SGHTS and CDR2 YDEGEE. The V end lost 4 bases, the J end lost 8 bases, and 15 bases lay between the germline ends. This CDR3 comprises 14 residues. CDR3 sequence reads: CASSTGPREEKLFF. The CDR3 DNA reads TGTGCCAGCAGCACAGGCCCTAGAGAGGAAAAACTGTTTTTT.

This clonotype was recorded a few times. V is TRBV7-6 and J is TRBJ2-7; 9 nucleotides line up with TRBD2. Germline CDR1 and CDR2: SGHVS and FNYEAQ. V gave up 2 bases and J gave up 0 bases; unmatched junction bases: 23. The CDR3 extends over 22 amino acids. The CDR3 coding sequence is TGTGCCAGCAGCTTACCGTCACAAGGGTTGAACCCTAGCGGGGTGCCCTCCTACGAGCAGTACTTC. This codes for CASSLPSQGLNPSGVPSYEQYF.

The chain has TRBV6-6 and TRBJ2-3; 8 nucleotides line up with TRBD2. The CDR3 is 16 residues long. Germline values: CDR1 MNHNY, CDR2 SVGAGI (reference sequence). V shed 6 bases and J 4 bases; nucleotides not matched to a gene: 12. The CDR3 DNA reads TGTGCCAGCAGCCCGGGAGGGACCCAATGGGCAGATACGCAGTATTTT. Translated, it gives CASSPGGTQWADTQYF.

This clonotype was detected a few times. J is TRBJ1-6 and V is TRBV7-2; D is unresolved. V was clipped by 8 bases and J by 8 bases, with 16 bases between them. Germline assignment: CDR1 SGHTA and CDR2 FQGNSA. The CDR3 consists of 14 residues. The CDR3: CASSPGGRDSPLHF. The CDR3 coding sequence is TGTGCCAGCTCACCTGGTGGCCGGGATTCACCCCTCCACTTT. The full variable domain, in which reference TRBV7-2 and TRBJ1-6 provide the parts outside the CDR3, is GAGVSQSPSNKVTEKGKDVELRCDPISGHTALYWYRQSLGQGLEFLIYFQGNSAPDKSGLPSDRFSAERTGGSVSTLTIQRTQQEDSAVYLCASSPGGRDSPLHFGNGTRLTVT.

This clonotype was recorded at least ten times. The chain recombines TRBV7-9 with TRBJ1-3; 8 nucleotides align to TRBD1. CDR1 is SEHNR and CDR2 is FQNEAQ in the germline V gene (reference sequence). The CDR3 runs 14 residues. V shed 2 bases, J shed 5 bases, and the junction held 2 bases outside the gene matches. The CDR3 is CASSLQGARNTIYF. DNA of the CDR3: TGTGCCAGCAGCTTACAGGGGGCCAGAAACACCATATATTTT.

This clonotype was seen ten or more times. The V and J genes are TRBV12-3 or TRBV12-4 and TRBJ1-2; D perhaps matches TRBD1 (6 bases). The V end was cut by 6 bases, the J end by 3 bases, with 11 bases between. The CDR3 sequence is 13 residues long. This CDR3 is CASRLGQHYGYTF. CDR3 nucleotide sequence: TGTGCCAGCAGGCTCGGACAGCACTATGGCTACACCTTC.

In its sample, this clonotype was seen a few times. The rearrangement links TRBV3-1 to TRBJ1-1, with unresolved D. The germline V gene has CDR1 LGHDT and CDR2 YNNKEL (reference sequence). The CDR3 sequence is 11 residues long. V lost 1 base and J lost 8, with 5 bases in between. This CDR3 is CASSQGKEAFF. In DNA, the CDR3 is TGTGCCAGCAGCCAAGGGAAGGAAGCTTTCTTT.

This clonotype has a handful of counts. The J gene is TRBJ2-5, the V gene TRBV9, with 11 nucleotides matching TRBD1. With V trimmed by 2 bases and J by 4 bases, 1 base remained unmatched. The CDR3 has 14 residues. The V gene's germline CDR1 is SGDLS and CDR2 YYNGEE. This chain's CDR3 is CASSVGQGAETQYF. CDR3 in DNA: TGTGCCAGCAGCGTTGGACAGGGGGCAGAGACCCAGTACTTC.

This clonotype was detected ten times or more. The chain links TRBV7-9 to TRBJ2-5, with D perhaps TRBD2 (6 bases). V lost 1 base to trimming and J lost 1 base, with 13 bases between them. The CDR3 totals 16 residues. CDR1 is SEHNR and CDR2 is FQNEAQ in the germline V gene (reference sequence). CDR3 sequence reads: CASSLVGSGGQETQYF. CDR3 sequence (DNA): TGTGCCAGCAGCTTAGTCGGTAGCGGTGGCCAAGAGACCCAGTACTTC.

The chain is built from TRBV20-1 and TRBJ2-7, with 13 bases matching TRBD2. The CDR3 runs 15 residues. CDR1 and CDR2 (germline): DFQATT, SNEGSKA (reference sequence). The CDR3 region is CNAKLAGGPSREQYF. The CDR3 nucleotides read TGCAATGCGAAACTAGCGGGAGGGCCTTCTAGAGAGCAGTACTTC.

This clonotype was seen only a few times. This chain links TRBV5-1 with TRBJ2-7, with TRBD2 identical over 11 bases. V trimming: 4 bases; J trimming: 2 bases; junction bases outside the gene matches: 8. This CDR3 is 16 amino acids long. Germline V gene sequence: CDR1 SGHRS, CDR2 YFSETQ. CDR3 amino acids: CASSLTRLAGPYEQYF. The CDR3 coding sequence is TGCGCCAGCAGCCTTACCCGACTAGCGGGACCCTACGAGCAGTACTTC.

This clonotype was detected only a few times. This chain uses TRBV5-8 with TRBJ1-1; D is unresolved. Germline V gene data show CDR1 as SGHTS and CDR2 as YDEGEE. The CDR3 runs 14 residues. Trimming removed 4 bases from V and 1 base from J, with 11 bases in between. The CDR3 DNA reads TGTGCCAGCAGCCGAACAGCCGGGAACACTGAAGCTTTCTTT. This sequence encodes CASSRTAGNTEAFF.

V and J are TRBV7-3 and TRBJ2-1; 9 nucleotides agree with TRBD1. V gave up 4 bases and J gave up 6 bases; unmatched junction bases: 7. This CDR3 spans 15 amino acids. Germline CDR1 and CDR2: SGHTA and FQGTGA. CDR3 DNA: TGTGCCAGCAGCTCCACCGGGACAGGGTTCAATGAGCAGTTCTTC. As protein: CASSSTGTGFNEQFF.

The chain carries TRBV7-3 and TRBJ1-6; 8 bases agree with TRBD1. Germline V lookup: CDR1 SGHTA, CDR2 FQGTGA. V trimming: 4 bases; J trimming: 7 bases; junction bases outside the gene matches: 6. This CDR3 is built from 15 residues. CDR3 residues: CASSSSGTGNSPLHF. The CDR3 DNA is TGTGCCAGCAGCTCCTCCGGGACAGGCAATTCACCCCTCCACTTT.

This chain uses TRBV12-3 or TRBV12-4 with TRBJ2-2, with TRBD1 matching over 8 bases. Trimming removed 6 bases from V and 6 bases from J; junction bases left unmatched: 6. CDR3 size: 14 residues. The CDR3 nucleotides are TGTGCCAGCAGCCCAGACAGGGGAGCCGGGGAGCTGTTTTTT. This sequence encodes CASSPDRGAGELFF.

This clonotype was observed a few times. CDR3 in DNA: TGTGCCAGCAGTTACAGTACTCAAGAGACCCAGTACTTC. This sequence encodes CASSYSTQETQYF. This chain links TRBV6-6 with TRBJ2-5; D gene unclear. The CDR3 sequence is 13 residues long. Germline V CDR1 and CDR2: MNHNY, SVGAGI (reference sequence). V was shortened by 2 bases and J by 2 bases, with 6 bases between the two germline ends.

On this clonotype: A much larger clonotype is one base distant, so this may be a read error. The J gene is TRBJ2-6, the V gene TRBV11-1, with D perhaps TRBD1 (5 bases). Germline CDR1 reads SGHAT; CDR2 reads FQDESV (reference sequence). The CDR3 extends over 15 amino acids. CDR3 bases: TGTGCCAGCAGCTTAATGTCATCTGGGGCCGACGTCCTGACTTTC. It codes for CASSLMSSGADVLTF.

The table lists this clonotype with a few counts. This sequence joins TRBV28 and TRBJ2-5; no clear D. Germline V gene sequence: CDR1 MDHEN, CDR2 SYDVKM. V lost 10 bases and J 4 bases, leaving 16 bases between the germline ends. The CDR3 has 13 residues. The CDR3 loop is CATGPLGVETQYF. The CDR3 region has the DNA TGTGCCACCGGCCCCCTAGGAGTAGAGACCCAGTACTTC. Looking up the rest from reference TRBV28 and TRBJ2-5 gives the full variable domain: DVKVTQSSRYLVKRTGEKVFLECVQDMDHENMFWYRQDPGLGLRLIYFSYDVKMKEKGDIPEGYSVSREKKERFSLILESASTNQTSMYLCATGPLGVETQYFGPGTRLLVL.

V usage is TRBV10-3 and J usage is TRBJ1-2, with TRBD1 as a possible D gene (6 bases). Between the trimmed V and J ends, which lost 8 bases and 10 bases, there was a span of 14 bases. Germline lookup yields CDR1 ENHRY and CDR2 SYGVKD. The CDR3 totals 11 residues. This CDR3 reads CAIGGQGDYTF. CDR3 sequence (DNA): TGTGCCATCGGGGGGCAGGGTGACTACACCTTC.

This clonotype has a count of ten or more. The rearrangement joins TRBV19 to TRBJ1-1; D may be TRBD1 (5 bases). The CDR3 is 12 amino acids. V lost 6 bases and J lost 0, with 5 bases in between. In germline, CDR1 is LNHDA, CDR2 SQIVND (reference sequence). CDR3 DNA: TGTGCCAGTAGGACAGTGAACACTGAAGCTTTCTTT. Protein product: CASRTVNTEAFF.